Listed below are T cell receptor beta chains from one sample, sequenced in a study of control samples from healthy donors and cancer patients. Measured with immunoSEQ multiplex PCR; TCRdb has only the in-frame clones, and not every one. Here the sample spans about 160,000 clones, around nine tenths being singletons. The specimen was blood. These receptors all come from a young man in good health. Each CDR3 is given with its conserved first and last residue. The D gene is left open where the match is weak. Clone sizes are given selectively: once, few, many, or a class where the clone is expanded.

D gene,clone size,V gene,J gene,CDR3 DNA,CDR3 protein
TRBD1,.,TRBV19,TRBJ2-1,TGTGCCAGTAAAGGGACAGGCCTGAGCTCCTACAATGAGCAGTTCTTC,CASKGTGLSSYNEQFF
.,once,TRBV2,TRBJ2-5,TGTGCCAGCAGTAGCAGAGAGACCCAGTACTTC,CASSSRETQYF
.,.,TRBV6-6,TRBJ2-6,TGTGCCAGCTCGCTCGGCTCCAGGGCCAACGTCCTGGCTTTC,CASSLGSRANVLAF
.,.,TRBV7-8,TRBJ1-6,TGTGCCAGCAGCTCGGGACTATACGGTTCACCCCTCCACTTT,CASSSGLYGSPLHF
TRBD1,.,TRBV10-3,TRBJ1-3,TGTGCCACCTTACCCTTCGAGGGGGCCCAGGGAAACACCATATATTTT,CATLPFEGAQGNTIYF
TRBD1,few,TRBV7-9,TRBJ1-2,TGTGCCAGCAGCCCCGGGACAGTGGGAGTGATGGATGGCTACACCTTC,CASSPGTVGVMDGYTF
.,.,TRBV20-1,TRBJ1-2,TGCAGTGCTCGCGACGGCTATGGCTACACCTTC,CSARDGYGYTF
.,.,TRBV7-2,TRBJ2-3,TGTGCCAGCAGCTTAAATGGATTCCGCACAGATACGCAGTATTTT,CASSLNGFRTDTQYF
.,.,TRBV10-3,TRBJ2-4,TGTGCCATCAGTGAGTCGGCAGGGGTCTCTCTAAACATTCAGTACTTC,CAISESAGVSLNIQYF
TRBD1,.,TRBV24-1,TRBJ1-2,TGTGCCACCAGTGATACCGGGACAGGGGCTGGCTACACCTTC,CATSDTGTGAGYTF
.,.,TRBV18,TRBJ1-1,TGTGCCAGCTCACCACGTTGGGTGGCGAACACTGAAGCTTTCTTT,CASSPRWVANTEAFF
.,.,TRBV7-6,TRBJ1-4,TGTGCCAGCAGCTTAGAAGGGCCGGTGGGTGAAAAACTGTTTTTT,CASSLEGPVGEKLFF
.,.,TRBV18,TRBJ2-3,TGTGCCAGCTCACAGGACACAGATACGCAGTATTTT,CASSQDTDTQYF
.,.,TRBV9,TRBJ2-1,TGTGCCAGCAGCGTTGGGGGGTTCGATGAGCAGTTCTTC,CASSVGGFDEQFF
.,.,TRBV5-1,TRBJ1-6,TGCGCCAGCAGCTTGAGGGCGGAAAATTCACCCCTCCACTTT,CASSLRAENSPLHF
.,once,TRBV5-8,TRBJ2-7,TGTGCAGGAAGCAAGGGAATCTCCTACGAGCAGTACTTC,CAGSKGISYEQYF
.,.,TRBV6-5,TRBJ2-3,TGTGCCAGCAGTTGGGATACGGGGCGGACAGATACGCAGTATTTT,CASSWDTGRTDTQYF
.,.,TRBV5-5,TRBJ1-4,TGTGCCAGCAGCTTAGGGATAGGAGCAACTAATGAAAAACTGTTTTTT,CASSLGIGATNEKLFF
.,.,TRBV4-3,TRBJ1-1,TGCGCCAGCAGCCAAGTGGGGAGAGGTCCTGAAGCTTTCTTT,CASSQVGRGPEAFF
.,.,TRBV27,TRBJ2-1,TGTGCCAGCAGTTTATTGGTAGCGGACAATGAGCAGTTCTTC,CASSLLVADNEQFF
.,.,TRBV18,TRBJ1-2,TGTGCCAGCTCACTAGTAGGCGATGGCTACACCTTC,CASSLVGDGYTF
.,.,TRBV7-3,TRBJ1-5,TGTGCCAGCGCGGACAGTCCCAATCAGCCCCAGCATTTT,CASADSPNQPQHF
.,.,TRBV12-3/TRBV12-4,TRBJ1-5,TGTGCCAGCAGTCCCCGTCCCTATCAGCCCCAGCATTTT,CASSPRPYQPQHF
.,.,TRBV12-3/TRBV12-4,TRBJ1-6,TGTGCCAGCAGTGGGGGGGGCAATTCACCCCTCCACTTT,CASSGGGNSPLHF
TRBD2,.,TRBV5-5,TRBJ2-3,TGTGCCAGCAGCCGGACTAGCGGGCGGTTCACAGATACGCAGTATTTT,CASSRTSGRFTDTQYF
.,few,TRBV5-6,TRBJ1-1,TGTGCCAGCGAGAGGGGGAGGACTGAAGCTTTCTTT,CASERGRTEAFF
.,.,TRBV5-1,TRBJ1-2,TGCGCCAGCAGCTCCAGACAGGCCCCTGGTGGCTACACCTTC,CASSSRQAPGGYTF
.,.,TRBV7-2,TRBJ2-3,TGTGCCAGCAGCCCCCAGGGACCGAGACTCACAGATACGCAGTATTTT,CASSPQGPRLTDTQYF
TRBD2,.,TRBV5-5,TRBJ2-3,TGTGCCAGCAGCTTTGTAGCGGGCTCTAGCACAGATACGCAGTATTTT,CASSFVAGSSTDTQYF
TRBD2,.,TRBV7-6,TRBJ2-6,TGTGCCAGCAGCTTAGGCGGGGGGAGTGGGGCCAACGTCCTGACTTTC,CASSLGGGSGANVLTF
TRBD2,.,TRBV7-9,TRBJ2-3,TGTGCCAGCCTACGGATAGCGGGGGCCGAAGATACGCAGTATTTT,CASLRIAGAEDTQYF
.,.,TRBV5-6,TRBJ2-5,TGTGCCAGCAGCTCCTGGACTACCCCGGTCTTCAAAGAGACCCAGTACTTC,CASSSWTTPVFKETQYF
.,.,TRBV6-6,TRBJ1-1,TGTGCCATCATAGCGGGGCTCCCCACTGAAGCTTTCTTT,CAIIAGLPTEAFF
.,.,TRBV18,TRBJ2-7,TGTGCCAGCTCACCCCCGCCTGGCTACGAGCAGTACTTC,CASSPPPGYEQYF
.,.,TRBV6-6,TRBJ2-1,TGTGCCAGCAGAACTCTAGAAGCGGTCAATGAGCAGTTCTTC,CASRTLEAVNEQFF
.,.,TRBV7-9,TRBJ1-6,TGTGCCAGCAGCCAAATGGGGGGGGCTTCACCCCTCCACTTT,CASSQMGGASPLHF
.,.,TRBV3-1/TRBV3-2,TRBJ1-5,TGTGCCAGCAGCGCAAGCCAGGTGGTCCATCAGCCCCAGCATTTT,CASSASQVVHQPQHF
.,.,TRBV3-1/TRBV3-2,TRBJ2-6,TGTGCCAGCAGACTCGGGGCTCACTCCGGGGCCAATGTCCTGACTTTC,CASRLGAHSGANVLTF
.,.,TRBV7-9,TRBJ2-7,TGTGCCAGCAGTCTCTCCTTCGCCGACGAGCAGTACTTC,CASSLSFADEQYF
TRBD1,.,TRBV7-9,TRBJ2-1,TGTGCCAGCAGTACGACAGGGGTTCCCTCCTACAATGAGCAGTTCTTC,CASSTTGVPSYNEQFF
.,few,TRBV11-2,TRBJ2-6,TGTGCCAGCAGCTCCCTTCGCTCTGGGGCCAACGTCCTGACTTTC,CASSSLRSGANVLTF
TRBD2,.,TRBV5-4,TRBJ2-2,TGTGCCAGCAGGACCGGGACTAGCGGGACTGGGGAGCTGTTTTTT,CASRTGTSGTGELFF
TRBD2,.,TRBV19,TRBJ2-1,TGTGCCAGTAGTAGCGAAAGAGAGGCTAGCGGGAGGAATGAGCAGTTCTTC,CASSSEREASGRNEQFF
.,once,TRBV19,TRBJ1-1,TGTGCCAGACAGGCTGAACGGGAAGCTTTCTTT,CARQAEREAFF
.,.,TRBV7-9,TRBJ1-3,TGTGCCAGCAGCCCCCGGACCGATCTCTCTGGAAACACCATATATTTT,CASSPRTDLSGNTIYF
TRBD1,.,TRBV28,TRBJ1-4,TGTGCCAGCAGCGGGACAGGGGTGGAAAAACTGTTTTTT,CASSGTGVEKLFF
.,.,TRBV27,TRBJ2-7,TGTGCCAGCAGTTTAACAGTAGAGGCTTACGAGCAGTACTTC,CASSLTVEAYEQYF
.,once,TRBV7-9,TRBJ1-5,TGTGCCAGCAGCTTGGGGGCGACCAAGAATCAGCCCCAGCATTTT,CASSLGATKNQPQHF
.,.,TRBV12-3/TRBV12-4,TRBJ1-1,TGTGCCAGCAGTTTAGCACAGGGCACTGAAGCTTTCTTT,CASSLAQGTEAFF
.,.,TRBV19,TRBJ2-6,TGTGCCAGTAGGTCGGGTTACGCTGGGGCCAACGTCCTGACTTTC,CASRSGYAGANVLTF
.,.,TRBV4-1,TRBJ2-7,TGCGCCAGCAGCCAAGGGCCGGGAAAGTCCTACGAGCAGTACTTC,CASSQGPGKSYEQYF
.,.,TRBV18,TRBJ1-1,TGTGCCAGCTCCCCACGGGAGGGTCCCACTGAAGCTTTCTTT,CASSPREGPTEAFF